This entry describes one T cell receptor beta chain. No antigen is known for it. The source of the sample is a study of PD-L1 blockade in urothelial cancer. Study overall: Blood analyses occurred 3 weeks (second dose) and 6 weeks post treatment start.

Generated by immunoSEQ multiplex PCR, the TCRdb table keeps only in-frame clones and is missing some. The sample carries about 52,000 clones, roughly 80% recorded once. Study-wide findings and caveats: Below-median blood TCR clonality before treatment forecast better survival.

The V end lost 3 bases, the J end lost 0 bases, and 17 bases lay between the germline ends. The CDR3 has 17 residues. Looked up from germline, CDR1 is MGHDK and CDR2 is SYGVNS. Time point specified: pretreatment peripheral blood. Metastatic or locally advanced urothelial carcinoma was present in the patients. A total of 1 to 8 samples per patient were collected pretreatment and on-treatment. The TCR was taken from a man between 45 and 60 years old with urothelial cancer. The gene calls are TRBV25-1 and TRBJ1-2; D gene unclear. The sample here was PBMCs, taken around atezolizumab (anti-PD-L1) treatment. CDR3 bases: TGTGCCAGCAGTGACACACTAGCGGCCGATTCTAACTATGGCTACACCTTC. It is translated as CASSDTLAADSNYGYTF.